Listed below are T cell receptor beta chains from one sample, sequenced in a study of Graves' ophthalmopathy and Graves' hyperthyroidism. In TCRdb, the multiplex PCR reads were re-called with MiXCR into one record per CDR3 protein. The sample lists some 15,000 distinct CDR3 sequences; roughly 50% were seen once. Sequencing input: peripheral blood. The source is a woman in her twenties or thirties with Graves' ophthalmopathy. The CDR3 runs from the conserved cysteine through the conserved F or W. Fields, in order: D gene, clone size, CDR3 length, V gene, J gene, CDR3 protein, CDR3 DNA. D genes are given only for firm matches. The listing skips clone size in some rows; elsewhere it reads once, few, many or a size class.

d_gene: TRBD2
abundance: NA
len: 15
v_gene: TRBV20-1
j_gene: TRBJ2-1
CDR3aa: CSARERLAGDNEQFF
CDR3nt: TGCAGTGCTAGAGAAAGACTAGCGGGAGACAATGAGCAGTTCTTC

d_gene: NA
abundance: many
len: 15
v_gene: TRBV7-3
j_gene: TRBJ2-1
CDR3aa: CASSQSIRVTDEQFF
CDR3nt: TGTGCCAGCAGCCAATCAATACGGGTAACGGATGAGCAGTTCTTC

d_gene: TRBD1
abundance: medium-sized
len: 16
v_gene: TRBV5-1
j_gene: TRBJ2-3
CDR3aa: CASSHEQGARADTQYF
CDR3nt: TGCGCCAGCAGCCACGAACAGGGGGCGCGGGCAGATACGCAGTATTTT

d_gene: NA
abundance: NA
len: 14
v_gene: TRBV5-8
j_gene: TRBJ2-1
CDR3aa: CASSLGPIHNEQFF
CDR3nt: TGTGCCAGCAGCCTCGGACCGATACACAATGAGCAGTTCTTC

d_gene: NA
abundance: NA
len: 13
v_gene: TRBV20-1
j_gene: TRBJ2-1
CDR3aa: CSARSVAGNEQFF
CDR3nt: TGCAGTGCTAGGTCTGTCGCGGGGAATGAGCAGTTCTTC

d_gene: NA
abundance: NA
len: 15
v_gene: TRBV7-9
j_gene: TRBJ2-7
CDR3aa: CASSNPEEGNYEQYF
CDR3nt: TGTGCCAGCAGCAACCCCGAGGAAGGGAACTACGAGCAGTACTTC

d_gene: TRBD1
abundance: few
len: 15
v_gene: TRBV7-2
j_gene: TRBJ2-1
CDR3aa: CASSVRLGTGNEQFF
CDR3nt: TGTGCCAGCAGCGTCAGACTCGGGACAGGCAATGAGCAGTTCTTC

d_gene: NA
abundance: once
len: 15
v_gene: TRBV4-1
j_gene: TRBJ1-1
CDR3aa: CASSQGIGGRTEASF
CDR3nt: TGCGCCAGCAGCCAAGGGATAGGGGGACGCACTGAAGCTTCCTTT

d_gene: NA
abundance: NA
len: 13
v_gene: TRBV9
j_gene: TRBJ2-2
CDR3aa: CASRRGGTGELFF
CDR3nt: TGTGCCAGCAGGAGGGGTGGCACCGGGGAGCTGTTTTTT

d_gene: NA
abundance: many
len: 12
v_gene: TRBV29-1
j_gene: TRBJ2-1
CDR3aa: CSARTGFPGEFF
CDR3nt: TGCAGCGCCAGGACTGGATTTCCTGGGGAGTTCTTC

d_gene: NA
abundance: medium-sized
len: 12
v_gene: TRBV29-1
j_gene: TRBJ2-1
CDR3aa: CSVEGFSRWAFF
CDR3nt: TGCAGCGTTGAAGGGTTTAGTCGGTGGGCGTTCTTC

d_gene: NA
abundance: many
len: 16
v_gene: TRBV9
j_gene: TRBJ1-6
CDR3aa: CASSADLTLPNSPLHF
CDR3nt: TGTGCCAGCAGCGCCGACCTTACCCTCCCGAACTCACCCCTCCACTTT

d_gene: TRBD2
abundance: once
len: 14
v_gene: TRBV20-1
j_gene: TRBJ2-1
CDR3aa: CSAHGTSAHNEQSF
CDR3nt: TGCAGTGCCCATGGGACTAGCGCCCACAATGAGCAGTCCTTC

d_gene: NA
abundance: few
len: 15
v_gene: TRBV9
j_gene: TRBJ1-4
CDR3aa: CASSTGGGRNEKLFF
CDR3nt: TGTGCCAGCAGCACCGGAGGGGGGCGTAATGAAAAACTGTTTTTT

d_gene: NA
abundance: few
len: 14
v_gene: TRBV10-1
j_gene: TRBJ2-2
CDR3aa: CASSRGEDTGELFF
CDR3nt: TGCGCCAGCAGTAGGGGAGAGGACACCGGGGAGCTGTTTTTT

d_gene: NA
abundance: NA
len: 14
v_gene: TRBV20-1
j_gene: TRBJ1-3
CDR3aa: CSAKEGSYGYTIYF
CDR3nt: TGCAGTGCTAAGGAGGGATCCTATGGCTACACCATATATTTT

d_gene: NA
abundance: NA
len: 13
v_gene: TRBV7-9
j_gene: TRBJ2-1
CDR3aa: CASSAETRTKQFF
CDR3nt: TGTGCCAGCAGCGCAGAGACCCGGACAAAGCAGTTCTTC

d_gene: NA
abundance: NA
len: 14
v_gene: TRBV9
j_gene: TRBJ2-1
CDR3aa: CASSIGAGYDEQFF
CDR3nt: TGTGCCAGCTCTATCGGGGCAGGTTACGATGAGCAGTTCTTC

d_gene: NA
abundance: NA
len: 11
v_gene: TRBV25-1
j_gene: TRBJ2-2
CDR3aa: CATRQSGELFF
CDR3nt: TGTGCCACTAGACAGTCCGGGGAGCTGTTTTTT

d_gene: NA
abundance: few
len: 13
v_gene: TRBV5-5
j_gene: TRBJ1-2
CDR3aa: CASSLTYNYGYTF
CDR3nt: TGTGCCAGCAGCTTGACTTATAACTATGGCTACACCTTC

d_gene: TRBD1
abundance: medium-sized
len: 14
v_gene: TRBV7-6
j_gene: TRBJ2-2
CDR3aa: CASRKTGGTGELFF
CDR3nt: TGTGCCAGCAGGAAAACAGGGGGAACCGGGGAGCTGTTTTTT

d_gene: NA
abundance: NA
len: 13
v_gene: TRBV7-2
j_gene: TRBJ2-3
CDR3aa: CASSLVSTDTQYF
CDR3nt: TGTGCCAGCAGCTTAGTAAGCACAGATACGCAGTATTTT

d_gene: NA
abundance: NA
len: 13
v_gene: TRBV20-1
j_gene: TRBJ2-7
CDR3aa: CSVGGAILHEQYF
CDR3nt: TGCAGTGTGGGGGGCGCGATTCTCCACGAGCAGTACTTC